What follows are 26 T cell receptor beta chains derived from one specimen sequenced in a study of OX40 agonist ivuxolimab in advanced cancers. Some clones are missing from TCRdb's copy, which holds only in-frame ones; the method was immunoSEQ multiplex PCR. The sample holds tens of thousands of clones; approximately 90% are singletons and the top ten take over 50%. Sequencing used CD4+ or CD8+ T cells sorted from blood, obtained in a trial of the OX40 agonist ivuxolimab. The receptor source for this set is an adult with an advanced solid tumor such as melanoma, head and neck, liver or kidney cancer.

The rearrangement joins TRBV20-1 to TRBJ2-3; D uncertain. Germline V gives CDR1 DFQATT, CDR2 SNEGSKA (reference sequence). The CDR3 totals 10 residues. Deletions cut 6 bases from V and 1 base from J, with 2 bases between. The CDR3 DNA reads as TGCAGTGCCGGCACAGATACGCAGTATTTT. This codes for CSAGTDTQYF.

The V call is TRBV4-3, the J call TRBJ2-5, with D uncertain. The CDR3 loop spans 15 amino acids. Germline V gives CDR1 LGHNA, CDR2 YSLEER. Trimming took 2 bases from V and 1 from J, leaving 11 bases between them. The CDR3, as DNA: TGCGCCAGCAGCCAACACTTCGGGTCCCAAGAGACCCAGTACTTC. This sequence encodes CASSQHFGSQETQYF.

V usage is TRBV7-2 and J usage is TRBJ1-2, with unresolved D. Per the germline V gene, CDR1 is SGHTA and CDR2 is FQGNSA. The V and J ends lost 2 bases and 10 bases respectively, with 8 bases between them. The CDR3 covers 11 residues. This CDR3 is CASSLSAVYTF. The CDR3, as DNA: TGTGCCAGCAGCTTAAGTGCGGTCTACACCTTC.

This chain joins TRBV2 and TRBJ1-2, with D possibly matching TRBD1 (5 bases). This CDR3 is 16 amino acids long. V was shortened by 7 bases and J by 5 bases, with 23 bases between the two germline ends. The germline gives CDR1 SNHLY, CDR2 FYNNEI. The CDR3, as DNA: TGTGCCAGCATTCCGCAGGGTGTTGGTGTGTATTATGGCTACACCTTC. It specifies CASIPQGVGVYYGYTF.

This chain joins TRBV18 and TRBJ2-2, with D uncertain. CDR1 and CDR2 (germline): KGHSH, LQKENI. The CDR3 length is 16 residues. Trimming left V 5 bases short and J 5 bases short, with 18 bases between. The CDR3 sequence: CASSKGTGPPTGELFF. The CDR3 DNA reads TGTGCCAGCTCAAAGGGTACCGGGCCTCCTACCGGGGAGCTGTTTTTT.

This clone was recorded once. The J gene is TRBJ1-2, the V gene TRBV28, with TRBD1 matching 10 bases. Germline V gives CDR1 MDHEN, CDR2 SYDVKM. The CDR3 runs 16 residues. The trim removed 2 bases at V and 3 bases at J, leaving 6 bases unmatched. The CDR3 sequence: CASSLVGQGYDYGYTF. CDR3 in DNA: TGTGCCAGCAGTTTAGTGGGACAGGGGTACGACTATGGCTACACCTTC.

The genes are TRBV29-1 and TRBJ2-1, with TRBD2 matching over 13 bases. With 6 bases clipped from V and 0 bases from J, the junction kept 11 bases outside the gene matches. The CDR3 contains 18 residues. Germline V gene sequence: CDR1 SQVTM, CDR2 ANQGSEA. The CDR3 reads CSVQGLAGAQSSYNEQFF. The CDR3 region has the DNA TGCAGCGTCCAAGGACTAGCGGGAGCACAAAGCTCCTACAATGAGCAGTTCTTC.

This chain connects TRBV18 to TRBJ2-2, with TRBD2 matching 10 bases. The V gene's germline CDR1 is KGHSH and CDR2 LQKENI. V trimming: 0 bases; J trimming: 3 bases; junction bases outside the gene matches: 4. There are 17 residues in the CDR3. CDR3 DNA sequence: TGTGCCAGCTCACCACCAAGCGGGGGGGCATACACCGGGGAGCTGTTTTTT. Translating it yields CASSPPSGGAYTGELFF.

The gene calls are TRBV7-9 and TRBJ2-7; 8 bases agree with TRBD2. V lost 6 bases and J lost 0; bases outside the gene matches: 10. CDR1 and CDR2 from the germline V gene are SEHNR and FQNEAQ (reference sequence). CDR3 length: 16 residues. The CDR3 protein is CASRPMSGGHSYEQYF. The CDR3 bases are TGTGCCAGCAGACCCATGAGCGGGGGCCACTCCTACGAGCAGTACTTC.

The V call is TRBV7-9, the J call TRBJ2-5, with 15 bases matching TRBD2. CDR1 is SEHNR, CDR2 FQNEAQ, per germline (reference sequence). The CDR3 is 18 amino acids. V trimming: 5 bases; J trimming: 5 bases; junction bases outside the gene matches: 12. The CDR3 region is CASSPRTSGRAGSETQYF. CDR3 bases: TGTGCCAGCAGCCCCAGGACTAGCGGGAGGGCGGGTTCGGAGACCCAGTACTTC.

This sequence joins TRBV5-1 and TRBJ1-4; TRBD1 is a possible D gene (5 bases). Germline CDR1 is SGHRS and CDR2 is YFSETQ. The ends were cut back, 4 bases at V and 0 bases at J, with 7 bases in the middle. The CDR3 is 14 amino acids. CDR3 sequence: CASSATATNEKLFF. The CDR3 bases are TGCGCCAGCAGCGCGACAGCAACTAATGAAAAACTGTTTTTT. The full variable domain, completed using reference TRBV5-1 and TRBJ1-4, is KAGVTQTPRYLIKTRGQQVTLSCSPISGHRSVSWYQQTPGQGLQFLFEYFSETQRNKGNFPGRFSGRQFSNSRSEMNVSTLELGDSALYLCASSATATNEKLFFGSGTQLSVL.

The rearrangement uses TRBV5-5 and TRBJ1-6, with 7 bases lining up with TRBD1. Germline values: CDR1 SGHKS, CDR2 YYEKEE (reference sequence). The CDR3 has 14 amino acids. After removal of 2 bases from V and 9 bases from J, the junction contained 5 bases not matched to a gene. Written as DNA, the CDR3 is TGTGCCAGCAGCTTAGGACAGGCTGGTTCACCCCTCCACTTT. Residues: CASSLGQAGSPLHF. Filled out from reference TRBV5-5 and TRBJ1-6, the complete variable domain reads DAGVTQSPTHLIKTRGQQVTLRCSPISGHKSVSWYQQVLGQGPQFIFQYYEKEERGRGNFPDRFSARQFPNYSSELNVNALLLGDSALYLCASSLGQAGSPLHFGNGTRLTVT.

The genes are TRBV6-6 and TRBJ1-1; D might be TRBD1 (5 bases). Looked up from germline, CDR1 is MNHNY and CDR2 is SVGAGI (reference sequence). Trimming cost V 11 bases and J 1 base, with 17 bases left between them. This CDR3 has 14 residues. CDR3 nucleotide sequence: TGTGCCGGCGCGGGGGTGGATGAGAACACTGAAGCTTTCTTT. This sequence encodes CAGAGVDENTEAFF.

The chain joins TRBV2 to TRBJ1-6; 11 bases are shared with TRBD1. The CDR3 extends over 17 amino acids. Unmatched junction bases numbered 16, after V lost 9 bases and J lost 9 bases. Germline V gene data show CDR1 as SNHLY and CDR2 as FYNNEI. Written as DNA, the CDR3 is TGTGCCAGGGGACAGAACATTGGACAGGGGGCGGCTTCACCCCTCCACTTT. Translation gives CARGQNIGQGAASPLHF.

This clone was recorded only once. The chain uses TRBV5-8 and TRBJ1-2, with D possibly TRBD1 on 6 matching bases. The germline gives CDR1 SGHTS, CDR2 YDEGEE. Trimming cost V 1 base and J 5 bases, with 15 bases left between them. The CDR3 is 15 amino acids. In DNA, the CDR3 is TGTGCCAGCAGCTTGCGGGGGGCGAAGCGGTATGGCTACACCTTC. It specifies CASSLRGAKRYGYTF.

The V call is TRBV6-5, the J call TRBJ1-1; 7 nucleotides agree with TRBD1. This CDR3 is built from 13 residues. Germline lookup yields CDR1 MNHEY and CDR2 SVGAGI. With V trimmed by 10 bases and J by 1 base, 6 bases remained unmatched. The CDR3 DNA reads TGTGCCATCAGCTCAGGGGGGAACACTGAAGCTTTCTTT. It is translated as CAISSGGNTEAFF.

In this sample, this clone turned up a few times. This chain joins TRBV6-5 and TRBJ2-2; D unclear. Trimming shortened V by 6 bases and J by 4 bases, and 15 bases separated the two germline ends. This CDR3 has 15 residues. CDR1 and CDR2 (germline): MNHEY, SVGAGI. The CDR3 reads CASSPHKGSTGELFF. The CDR3, as DNA: TGTGCCAGCAGCCCCCACAAGGGTAGCACCGGGGAGCTGTTTTTT.

The V and J genes are TRBV28 and TRBJ1-2, with 7 nucleotides matching TRBD1. Germline values: CDR1 MDHEN, CDR2 SYDVKM. CDR3 length: 13 amino acids. With 6 bases clipped from V and 4 bases from J, the junction kept 5 bases outside the gene matches. The CDR3 DNA is TGTGCCAGCAGCAGGGGACAGTTCTATGGCTACACCTTC. As protein: CASSRGQFYGYTF.

This chain joins TRBV7-6 and TRBJ2-7; no definite D call. V lost 1 base, J lost 3 bases, and 4 bases lay in between. This CDR3 region has 12 residues. Germline CDR1 reads SGHVS; CDR2 reads FNYEAQ. The CDR3 nucleotides are TGTGCCAGCAGCTTAGGTAGCTACGAGCAGTACTTC. It translates to CASSLGSYEQYF.

The chain combines TRBV5-1 with TRBJ2-2; D is unresolved. The ends were cut back, 0 bases at V and 6 bases at J, with 9 bases in the middle. This CDR3 contains 14 residues. Germline CDR1 SGHRS, CDR2 YFSETQ. The CDR3 loop is CASSLGSFAGELFF. The CDR3 DNA reads TGCGCCAGCAGCTTGGGGAGTTTTGCCGGGGAGCTGTTTTTT.

This chain uses TRBV10-3 with TRBJ2-1; the match to TRBD2 covers 12 bases. V dropped 3 bases and J dropped 6; count of bases not matched to a gene: 6. Germline values: CDR1 ENHRY, CDR2 SYGVKD. CDR3 length equals 16 residues. In nucleotides, the CDR3 is TGTGCCATCAGTGAAAAGGGGACTAGCGGGTTCAATGAGCAGTTCTTC. It translates to CAISEKGTSGFNEQFF.

The rearrangement joins TRBV19 to TRBJ2-7; D might be TRBD2 (6 bases). This CDR3 has 11 residues. The germline V gene encodes CDR1 LNHDA and CDR2 SQIVND (reference sequence). CDR3 bases: TGTGCGACTAGTATCGGTTACGAGCAGTACTTC. It specifies CATSIGYEQYF.

This sequence joins TRBV2 and TRBJ1-2, with D maybe TRBD1 (5 bases). CDR1 and CDR2 (germline): SNHLY, FYNNEI. The CDR3 spans 13 residues. Trimming took off 6 bases at V and 4 bases at J, with 12 bases between the two ends. In DNA form, the CDR3 reads TGTGCCAGCAGGCCCGCAGGGCTCTATGGCTACACCTTC. Amino acids: CASRPAGLYGYTF. The full variable domain, rest sourced from reference TRBV2 and TRBJ1-2, is EPEVTQTPSHQVTQMGQEVILRCVPISNHLYFYWYRQILGQKVEFLVSFYNNEISEKSEIFDDQFSVERPDGSNFTLKIRSTKLEDSAMYFCASRPAGLYGYTFGSGTRLTVV.

J is TRBJ2-1 and V is TRBV9, with TRBD2 identical over 14 bases. The CDR3 runs 20 residues. Per the germline V gene, CDR1 is SGDLS and CDR2 is YYNGEE. V was pared by 0 bases and J by 1 base, with 9 bases of the junction left unmatched. The CDR3 loop reads CASSVVSGTSGSISYNEQFF. The CDR3 bases are TGTGCCAGCAGCGTAGTGAGTGGGACTAGCGGGAGTATTTCCTACAATGAGCAGTTCTTC.

The CDR3 DNA sequence: TGTGCCAGCAGCTTATCAGCGGGGGGGCGGAATGAGCAGTTCTTC. The encoded protein is CASSLSAGGRNEQFF. The genes are TRBV7-2 and TRBJ2-1; 10 nucleotides agree with TRBD2. CDR1 is SGHTA, CDR2 FQGNSA, per germline. The V segment lost 2 bases and the J segment 7 bases; nucleotides outside the gene matches: 5. This CDR3 comprises 15 residues.

In DNA form, the CDR3 reads TGTGCCAGCAGTGAAACAGGCCCAAGTCGGTCCTATAATTCACCCCTCCACTTT. Protein: CASSETGPSRSYNSPLHF. The chain recombines TRBV2 with TRBJ1-6; TRBD1 might be the D (5 bases). The CDR3 runs 18 residues. Germline V lookup: CDR1 SNHLY, CDR2 FYNNEI. Trimming left V 2 bases short and J 1 base short, with 15 bases between.